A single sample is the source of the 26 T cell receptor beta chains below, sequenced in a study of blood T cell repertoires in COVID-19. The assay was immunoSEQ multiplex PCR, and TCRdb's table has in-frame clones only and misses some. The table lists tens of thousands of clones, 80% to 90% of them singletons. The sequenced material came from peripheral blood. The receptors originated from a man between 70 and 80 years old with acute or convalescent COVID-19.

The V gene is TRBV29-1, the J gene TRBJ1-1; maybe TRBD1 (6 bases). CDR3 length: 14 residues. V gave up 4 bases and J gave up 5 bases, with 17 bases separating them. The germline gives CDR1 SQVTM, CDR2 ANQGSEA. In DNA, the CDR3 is TGCAGCGTTGTAGAACAGGGAGTTTGGACTGAAGCTTTCTTT. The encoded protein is CSVVEQGVWTEAFF.

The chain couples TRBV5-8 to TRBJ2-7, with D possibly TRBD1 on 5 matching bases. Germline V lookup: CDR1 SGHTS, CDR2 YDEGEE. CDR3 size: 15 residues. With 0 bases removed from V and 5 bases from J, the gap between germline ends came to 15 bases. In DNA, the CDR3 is TGTGCCAGCAGCTTGGGTCCTGGCAGGGCCCACGAGCAGTACTTC. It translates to CASSLGPGRAHEQYF.

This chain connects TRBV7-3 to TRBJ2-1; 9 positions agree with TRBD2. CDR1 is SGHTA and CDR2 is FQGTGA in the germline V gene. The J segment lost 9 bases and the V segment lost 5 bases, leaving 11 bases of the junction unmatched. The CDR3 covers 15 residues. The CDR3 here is CASSDSGVAGVEQFF. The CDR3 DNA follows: TGTGCCAGCAGCGACTCCGGGGTAGCGGGAGTTGAGCAGTTCTTC.

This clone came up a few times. CDR3 residues: CASSRTGNGELFF. The CDR3 nucleotides read TGTGCCAGCAGCCGGACTGGGAACGGGGAGCTGTTTTTT. The gene calls are TRBV12-3 or TRBV12-4 and TRBJ2-2; tentatively, D is TRBD2 (5 bases). The CDR3 contains 13 residues. The V end lost 6 bases, the J end lost 7 bases, and 12 bases lay between the germline ends.

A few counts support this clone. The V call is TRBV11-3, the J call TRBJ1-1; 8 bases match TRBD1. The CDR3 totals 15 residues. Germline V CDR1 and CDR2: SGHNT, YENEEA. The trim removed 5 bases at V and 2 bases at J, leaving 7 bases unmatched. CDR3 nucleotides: TGTGCCAGCAGCCCATCGACAGGGGCAAACACTGAAGCTTTCTTT. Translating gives CASSPSTGANTEAFF.

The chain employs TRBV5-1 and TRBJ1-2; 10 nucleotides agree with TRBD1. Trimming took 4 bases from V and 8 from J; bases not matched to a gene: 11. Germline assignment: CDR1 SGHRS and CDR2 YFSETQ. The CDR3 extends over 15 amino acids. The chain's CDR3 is CASSTTGTGAGGYTF. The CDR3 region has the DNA TGCGCCAGCAGCACTACCGGGACAGGGGCGGGAGGCTACACCTTC.

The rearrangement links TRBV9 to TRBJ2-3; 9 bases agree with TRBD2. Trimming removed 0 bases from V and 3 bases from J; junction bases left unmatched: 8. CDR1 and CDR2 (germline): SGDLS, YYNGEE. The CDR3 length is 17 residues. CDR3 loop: CASSVGASGARTDTQYF. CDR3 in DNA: TGTGCCAGCAGCGTAGGGGCTAGCGGGGCTAGAACAGATACGCAGTATTTT. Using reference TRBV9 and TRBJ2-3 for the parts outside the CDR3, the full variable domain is DSGVTQTPKHLITATGQRVTLRCSPRSGDLSVYWYQQSLDQGLQFLIQYYNGEERAKGNILERFSAQQFPDLHSELNLSSLELGDSALYFCASSVGASGARTDTQYFGPGTRLTVL.

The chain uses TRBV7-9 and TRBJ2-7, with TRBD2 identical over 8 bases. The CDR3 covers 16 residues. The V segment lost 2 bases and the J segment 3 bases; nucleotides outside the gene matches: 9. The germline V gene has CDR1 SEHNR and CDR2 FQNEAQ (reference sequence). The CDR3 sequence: CASSLLKRELRYEQYF. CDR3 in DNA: TGTGCCAGCAGCTTACTGAAGCGGGAGCTTCGCTACGAGCAGTACTTC. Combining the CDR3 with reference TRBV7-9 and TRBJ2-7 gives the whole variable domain DTGVSQNPRHKITKRGQNVTFRCDPISEHNRLYWYRQTLGQGPEFLTYFQNEAQLEKSRLLSDRFSAERPKGSFSTLEIQRTEQGDSAMYLCASSLLKRELRYEQYFGPGTRLTVT.

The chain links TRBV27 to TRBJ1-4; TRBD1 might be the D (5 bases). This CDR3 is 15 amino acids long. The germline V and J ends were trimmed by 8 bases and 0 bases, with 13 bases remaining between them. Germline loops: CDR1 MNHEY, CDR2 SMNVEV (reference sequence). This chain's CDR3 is CASSLRGATNEKLFF. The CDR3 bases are TGTGCCAGCTCCCTCCGGGGGGCAACTAATGAAAAACTGTTTTTT.

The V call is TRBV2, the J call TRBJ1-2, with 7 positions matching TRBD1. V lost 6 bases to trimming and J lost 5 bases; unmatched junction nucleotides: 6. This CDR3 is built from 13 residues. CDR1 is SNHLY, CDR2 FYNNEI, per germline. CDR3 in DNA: TGTGCCAGCAGCTCAGACAGGGTATATGGCTACACCTTC. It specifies CASSSDRVYGYTF.

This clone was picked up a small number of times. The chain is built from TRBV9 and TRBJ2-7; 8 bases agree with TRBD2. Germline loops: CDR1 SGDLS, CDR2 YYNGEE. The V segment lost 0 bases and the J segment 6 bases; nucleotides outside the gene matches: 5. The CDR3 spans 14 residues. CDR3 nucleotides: TGTGCCAGCAGCGTAGCGGGGACTAGAGCCGAGCAGTACTTC. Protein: CASSVAGTRAEQYF. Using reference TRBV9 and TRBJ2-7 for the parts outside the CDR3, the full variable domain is DSGVTQTPKHLITATGQRVTLRCSPRSGDLSVYWYQQSLDQGLQFLIQYYNGEERAKGNILERFSAQQFPDLHSELNLSSLELGDSALYFCASSVAGTRAEQYFGPGTRLTVT.

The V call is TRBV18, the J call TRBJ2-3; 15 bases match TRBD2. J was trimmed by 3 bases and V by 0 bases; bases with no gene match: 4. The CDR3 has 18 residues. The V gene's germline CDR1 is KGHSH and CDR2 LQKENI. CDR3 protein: CASSPPGLAGGRTDTQYF. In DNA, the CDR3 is TGTGCCAGCTCACCACCCGGACTAGCGGGAGGGAGGACAGATACGCAGTATTTT.

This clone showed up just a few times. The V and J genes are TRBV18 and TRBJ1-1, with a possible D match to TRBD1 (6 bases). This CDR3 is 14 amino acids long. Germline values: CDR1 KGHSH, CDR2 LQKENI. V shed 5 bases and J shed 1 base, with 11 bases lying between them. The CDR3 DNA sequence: TGTGCCAGCTCAACCGGGACACAGAACACTGAAGCTTTCTTT. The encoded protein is CASSTGTQNTEAFF.

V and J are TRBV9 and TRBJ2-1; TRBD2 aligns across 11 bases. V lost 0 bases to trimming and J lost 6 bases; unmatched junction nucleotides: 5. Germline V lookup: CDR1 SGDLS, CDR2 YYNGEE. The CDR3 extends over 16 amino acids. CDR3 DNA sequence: TGTGCCAGCAGCGTAGTAGGGGGACTAGCGGCCAATGAGCAGTTCTTC. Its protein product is CASSVVGGLAANEQFF.

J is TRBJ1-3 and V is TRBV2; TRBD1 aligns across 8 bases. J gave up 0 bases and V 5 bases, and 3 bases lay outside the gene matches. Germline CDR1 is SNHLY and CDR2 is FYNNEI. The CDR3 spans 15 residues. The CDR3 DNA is TGTGCCAGCAGTCCTGACAGGGGCTCTGGAAACACCATATATTTT. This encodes CASSPDRGSGNTIYF.

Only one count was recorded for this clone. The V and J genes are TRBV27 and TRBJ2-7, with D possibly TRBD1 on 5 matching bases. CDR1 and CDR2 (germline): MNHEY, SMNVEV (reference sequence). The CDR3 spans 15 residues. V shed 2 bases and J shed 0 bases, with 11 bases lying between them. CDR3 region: CASSLVRGSSYEQYF. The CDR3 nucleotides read TGTGCCAGCAGTTTAGTAAGGGGTAGCTCCTACGAGCAGTACTTC.

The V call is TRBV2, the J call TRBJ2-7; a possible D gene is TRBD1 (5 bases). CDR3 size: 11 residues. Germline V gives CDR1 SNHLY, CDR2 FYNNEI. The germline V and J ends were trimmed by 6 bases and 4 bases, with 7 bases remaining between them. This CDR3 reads CASRQGYEQYF. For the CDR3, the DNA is TGTGCCAGCAGGCAGGGTTACGAGCAGTACTTC.

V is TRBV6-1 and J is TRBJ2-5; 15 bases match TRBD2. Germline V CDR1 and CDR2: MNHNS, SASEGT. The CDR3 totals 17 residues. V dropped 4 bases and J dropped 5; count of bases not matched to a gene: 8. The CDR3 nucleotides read TGTGCCAGCAGTGGACGGACTAGCGGGAGGGGAGGGGAGACCCAGTACTTC. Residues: CASSGRTSGRGGETQYF.

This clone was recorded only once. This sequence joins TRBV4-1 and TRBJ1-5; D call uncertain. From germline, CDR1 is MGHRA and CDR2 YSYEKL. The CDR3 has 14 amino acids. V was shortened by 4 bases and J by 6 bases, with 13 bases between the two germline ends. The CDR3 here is CASSLVNRGQPQHF. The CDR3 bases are TGCGCCAGCAGCCTAGTTAATCGGGGTCAGCCCCAGCATTTT.

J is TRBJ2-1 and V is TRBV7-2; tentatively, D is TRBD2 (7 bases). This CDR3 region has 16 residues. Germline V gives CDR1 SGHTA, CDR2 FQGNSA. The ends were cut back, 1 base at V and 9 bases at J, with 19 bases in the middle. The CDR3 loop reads CASSLEQGLLGGEQFF. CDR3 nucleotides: TGTGCCAGCAGCTTAGAACAGGGACTACTAGGCGGTGAGCAGTTCTTC.

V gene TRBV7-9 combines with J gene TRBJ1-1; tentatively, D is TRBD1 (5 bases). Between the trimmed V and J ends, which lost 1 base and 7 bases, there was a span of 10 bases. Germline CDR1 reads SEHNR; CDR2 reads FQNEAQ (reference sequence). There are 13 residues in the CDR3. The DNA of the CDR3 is TGTGCCAGCAGCTTAGTTGCGCAGGGTGAAGCTTTCTTT. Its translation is CASSLVAQGEAFF.

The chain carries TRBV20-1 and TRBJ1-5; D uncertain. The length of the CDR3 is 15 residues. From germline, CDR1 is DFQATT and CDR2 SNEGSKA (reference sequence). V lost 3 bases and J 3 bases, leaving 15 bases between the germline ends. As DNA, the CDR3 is TGCAGTGCTAGTAACTCACAAGACTTCAATCAGCCCCAGCATTTT. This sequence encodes CSASNSQDFNQPQHF.

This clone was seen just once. CDR3 protein: CASSLAGQGSYYSGNTIYF. The CDR3 DNA reads TGTGCCAGCAGCTTGGCGGGACAGGGGTCATACTACTCTGGAAACACCATATATTTT. V usage is TRBV5-6 and J usage is TRBJ1-3; the match to TRBD1 covers 10 bases. Germline assignment: CDR1 SGHDT and CDR2 YYEEEE. CDR3 length equals 19 residues. Trimming took 0 bases from V and 0 from J; bases not matched to a gene: 9.

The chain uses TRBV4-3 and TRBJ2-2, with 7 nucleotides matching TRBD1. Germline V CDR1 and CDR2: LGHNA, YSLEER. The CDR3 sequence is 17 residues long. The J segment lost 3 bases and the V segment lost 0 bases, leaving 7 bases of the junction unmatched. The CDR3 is CASSQEGGQGDTGELFF. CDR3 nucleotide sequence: TGCGCCAGCAGCCAAGAAGGTGGGCAGGGGGACACCGGGGAGCTGTTTTTT.

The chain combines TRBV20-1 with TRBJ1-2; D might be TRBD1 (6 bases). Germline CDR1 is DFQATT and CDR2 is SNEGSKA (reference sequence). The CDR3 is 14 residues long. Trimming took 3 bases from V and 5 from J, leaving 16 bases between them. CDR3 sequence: CSASGMGAGYGYTF. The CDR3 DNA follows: TGCAGTGCTAGTGGGATGGGGGCAGGTTATGGCTACACCTTC.

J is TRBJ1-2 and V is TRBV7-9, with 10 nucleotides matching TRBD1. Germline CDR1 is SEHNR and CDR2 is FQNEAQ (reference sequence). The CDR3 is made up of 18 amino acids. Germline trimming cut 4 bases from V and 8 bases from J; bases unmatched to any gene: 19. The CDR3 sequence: CASSYRSVWDRGGEGYTF. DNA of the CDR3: TGTGCCAGCAGCTACCGATCGGTCTGGGACAGGGGAGGTGAAGGCTACACCTTC.